This T cell receptor (beta chain) was obtained from a study of T-cell memory formation after mild COVID-19. The CDR3 has 16 residues. Germline lookup yields CDR1 PRHDT and CDR2 FYEKMQ (reference sequence). With 4 bases clipped from V and 4 bases from J, the junction kept 10 bases outside the gene matches. MiXCR was run by TCRdb on the 5' RACE reads, yielding one entry per CDR3 protein. The sample records around 130,000 distinct CDR3 sequences, 14% being singletons. Material for sequencing was PBMCs or a T cell subset sorted from them (not recorded which). This chain uses TRBV13 with TRBJ1-3; 7 bases are shared with TRBD1. This sequence was found in an adult woman who had mild COVID-19 (a few samples of this study predate the infection). Cell type and time point are not known. CDR3 in amino acids: CASSSVLTGVGNTIYF. The CDR3 region has the DNA TGTGCCAGCAGCTCAGTACTTACAGGGGTCGGAAACACCATATATTTT.